This TCR beta chain was sequenced during a study of T cells in localized non-small cell lung cancer. Notes on the study in general: Uninvolved adjacent lung had more T cell clonality than any other tissue, topping tumor.

Trimming cost V 6 bases and J 2 bases; bases outside gene matches: 10. Germline V gene lookup returns CDR1 LNHDA and CDR2 SQIVND (reference sequence). The CDR3 totals 17 residues. Assay: immunoSEQ multiplex PCR; the TCRdb copy retains only in-frame clones and omits some. The sample holds more than 30,000 clones, more than 75% seen once. For this clone: Its target is not known.

The starting material was peripheral blood, obtained before any cancer treatment. The sequence came from a male donor older than 55 with stage III lung adenocarcinoma. J is TRBJ2-1 and V is TRBV19, with 10 bases fitting TRBD2. CDR3 sequence reads: CASRPLAGGHTYNEQFF. The CDR3 DNA follows: TGTGCCAGTAGACCTTTAGCGGGGGGACACACCTACAATGAGCAGTTCTTC.